Given below is one T cell receptor beta chain in context. iRepertoire HTBI primers and Arm-PCR of CDR3 regions built TCR beta libraries. From the multiplex PCR reads, TCRdb called clonotypes with MiXCR, one entry per CDR3 protein. Found here are hundreds of thousands of distinct CDR3 sequences, 15% to 20% of them singletons; the top ten hold under 20%. The time point: newly diagnosed GD, antithyroid drugs for less than 3 months. Following extraction of RNA from PBMCs, that RNA was used to make the TCR library. Patients came from an endocrinology department in Xi'an, China. The data derive from a study of regulatory T cells in long-lasting Graves disease. This sample was also put to use in a study of T cells in Graves' hyperthyroidism and ophthalmopathy. That source reports: Diagnoses were made from clinical symptoms, serum measures (thyroxine and TRAb), thyroid ultrasound and orbital computed tomography.

This TCR was recovered from a woman aged 25 to 39 with Graves disease. Sample: peripheral blood mononuclear cells (PBMCs), taken at new diagnosis, from a patient treated with antithyroid drugs.

The CDR3 protein is CASSSDRGYQPQHF. CDR3 DNA sequence: TGTGCCAGCAGTTCCGACAGGGGCTATCAGCCCCAGCATTTT. This chain connects TRBV27 to TRBJ1-5; 8 bases fit TRBD1. Germline trimming cut 4 bases from V and 5 bases from J; bases unmatched to any gene: 4. This CDR3 is built from 14 residues. Germline V gene data show CDR1 as MNHEY and CDR2 as SMNVEV (reference sequence).